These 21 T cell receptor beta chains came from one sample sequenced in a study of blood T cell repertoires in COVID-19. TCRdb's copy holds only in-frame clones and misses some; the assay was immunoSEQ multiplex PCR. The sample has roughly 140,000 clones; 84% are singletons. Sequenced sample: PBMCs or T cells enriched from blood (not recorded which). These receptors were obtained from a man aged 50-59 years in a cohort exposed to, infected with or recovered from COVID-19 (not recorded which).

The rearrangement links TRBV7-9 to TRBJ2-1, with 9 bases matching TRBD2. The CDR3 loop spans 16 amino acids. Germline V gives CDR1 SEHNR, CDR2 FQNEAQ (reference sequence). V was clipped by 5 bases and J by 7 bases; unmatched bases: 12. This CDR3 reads CASSLVAGGPVNEQFF. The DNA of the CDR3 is TGTGCCAGCAGCCTGGTGGCGGGAGGGCCCGTTAATGAGCAGTTCTTC.

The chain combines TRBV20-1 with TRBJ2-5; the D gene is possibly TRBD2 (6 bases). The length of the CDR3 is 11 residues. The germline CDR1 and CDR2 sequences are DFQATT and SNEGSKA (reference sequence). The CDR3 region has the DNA TGCGGGACCCCCCGGGGGGAGACCCAGTACTTC. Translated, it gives CGTPRGETQYF.

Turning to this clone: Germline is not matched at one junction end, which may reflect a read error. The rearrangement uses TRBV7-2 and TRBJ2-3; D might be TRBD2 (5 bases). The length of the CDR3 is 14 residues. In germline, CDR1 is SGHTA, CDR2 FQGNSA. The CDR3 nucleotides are TGTGCCAGCAGCTTAGGATCTAGCACGGATACGCAGTATTTT. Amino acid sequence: CASSLGSSTDTQYF.

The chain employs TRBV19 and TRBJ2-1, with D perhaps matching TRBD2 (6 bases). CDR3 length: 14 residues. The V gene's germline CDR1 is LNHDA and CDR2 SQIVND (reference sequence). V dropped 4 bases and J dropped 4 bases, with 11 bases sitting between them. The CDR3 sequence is CASSKPGSYNEQFF. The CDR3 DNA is TGTGCCAGTAGTAAACCCGGGAGTTACAATGAGCAGTTCTTC.

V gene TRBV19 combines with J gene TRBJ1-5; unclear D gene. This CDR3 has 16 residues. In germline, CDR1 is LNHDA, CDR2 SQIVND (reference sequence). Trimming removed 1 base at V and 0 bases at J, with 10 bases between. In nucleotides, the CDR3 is TGTGCCAGTAGTATAGGGGCTCCCTATAGCAATCAGCCCCAGCATTTT. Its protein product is CASSIGAPYSNQPQHF. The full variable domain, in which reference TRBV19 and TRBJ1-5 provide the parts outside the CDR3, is DGGITQSPKYLFRKEGQNVTLSCEQNLNHDAMYWYRQDPGQGLRLIYYSQIVNDFQKGDIAEGYSVSREKKESFPLTVTSAQKNPTAFYLCASSIGAPYSNQPQHFGDGTRLSIL.

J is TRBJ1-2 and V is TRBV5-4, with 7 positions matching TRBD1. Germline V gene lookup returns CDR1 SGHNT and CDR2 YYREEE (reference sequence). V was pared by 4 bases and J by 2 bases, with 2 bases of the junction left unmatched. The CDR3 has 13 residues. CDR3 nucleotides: TGTGCCAGCAGCCCGACAGGGAACTATGGCTACACCTTC. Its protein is CASSPTGNYGYTF.

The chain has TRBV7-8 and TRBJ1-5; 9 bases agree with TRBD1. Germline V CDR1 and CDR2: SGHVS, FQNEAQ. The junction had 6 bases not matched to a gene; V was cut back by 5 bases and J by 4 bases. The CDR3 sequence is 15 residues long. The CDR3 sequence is CASSPFGQGNQPQHF. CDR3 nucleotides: TGTGCCAGCAGCCCCTTCGGACAGGGGAATCAGCCCCAGCATTTT.

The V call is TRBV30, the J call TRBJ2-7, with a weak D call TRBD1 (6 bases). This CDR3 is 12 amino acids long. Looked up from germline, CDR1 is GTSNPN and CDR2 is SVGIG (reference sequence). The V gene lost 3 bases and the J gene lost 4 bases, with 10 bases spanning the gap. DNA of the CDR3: TGTGCCTGGAGCTCAACAGGGTACGAGCAGTACTTC. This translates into CAWSSTGYEQYF.

DNA for the CDR3: TGCGCCAGCAGCCAAGAAAACGGGGGGGTCACAGATACGCAGTATTTT. Protein sequence: CASSQENGGVTDTQYF. The chain recombines TRBV4-1 with TRBJ2-3; 8 bases are shared with TRBD2. This CDR3 spans 16 amino acids. From germline, CDR1 is MGHRA and CDR2 YSYEKL. The V and J ends lost 0 bases and 2 bases, in that order; junction bases with no gene match: 4.

CDR3 residues: CSANSNEQFF. The CDR3 region has the DNA TGCAGTGCTAACTCCAATGAGCAGTTCTTC. V gene TRBV20-1 combines with J gene TRBJ2-1, with D unclear. This CDR3 comprises 10 residues. Trimming took 4 bases from V and 6 from J, leaving 4 bases between them. The germline gives CDR1 DFQATT, CDR2 SNEGSKA (reference sequence).

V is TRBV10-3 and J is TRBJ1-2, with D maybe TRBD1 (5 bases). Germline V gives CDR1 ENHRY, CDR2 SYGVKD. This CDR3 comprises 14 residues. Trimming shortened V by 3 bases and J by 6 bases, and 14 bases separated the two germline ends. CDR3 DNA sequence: TGTGCCATCAGTGATCTCCAGGGCAGCAATGGCTACACCTTC. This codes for CAISDLQGSNGYTF.

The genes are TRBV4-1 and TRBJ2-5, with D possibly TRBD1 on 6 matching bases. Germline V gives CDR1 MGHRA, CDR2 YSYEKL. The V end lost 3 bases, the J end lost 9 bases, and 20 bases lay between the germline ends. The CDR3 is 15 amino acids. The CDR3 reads CASSQEYPGPGAQYF. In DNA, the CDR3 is TGCGCCAGCAGCCAGGAGTATCCGGGCCCAGGGGCCCAGTACTTC.

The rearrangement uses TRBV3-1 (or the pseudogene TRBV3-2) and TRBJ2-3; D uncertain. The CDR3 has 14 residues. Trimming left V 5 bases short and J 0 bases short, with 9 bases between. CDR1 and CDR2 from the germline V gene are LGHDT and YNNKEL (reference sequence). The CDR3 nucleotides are TGTGCCAGCAGCAAGCAGACTAGCACAGATACGCAGTATTTT. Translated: CASSKQTSTDTQYF.

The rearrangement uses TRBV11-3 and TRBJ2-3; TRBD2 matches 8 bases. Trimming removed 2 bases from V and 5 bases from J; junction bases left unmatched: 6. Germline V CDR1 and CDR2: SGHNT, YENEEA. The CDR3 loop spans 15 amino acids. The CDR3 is CASSLLTGGLDTQYF. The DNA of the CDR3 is TGTGCCAGCAGCTTACTAACGGGGGGGCTAGATACGCAGTATTTT.

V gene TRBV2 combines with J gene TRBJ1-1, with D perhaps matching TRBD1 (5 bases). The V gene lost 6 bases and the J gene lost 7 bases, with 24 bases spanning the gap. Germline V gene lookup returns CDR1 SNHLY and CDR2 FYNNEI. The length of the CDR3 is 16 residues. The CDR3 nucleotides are TGTGCCAGCAGCGCCCAAGGGGCGGGGGTTGGTAGTGAAGCTTTCTTT. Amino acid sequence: CASSAQGAGVGSEAFF.

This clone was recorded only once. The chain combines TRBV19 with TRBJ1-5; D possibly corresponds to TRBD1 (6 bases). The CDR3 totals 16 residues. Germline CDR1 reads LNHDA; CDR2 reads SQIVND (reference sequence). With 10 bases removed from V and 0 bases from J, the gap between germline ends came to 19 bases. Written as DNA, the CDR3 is TGTGCCACCCGCCGGGCAGGGGTAAATAGCAATCAGCCCCAGCATTTT. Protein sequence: CATRRAGVNSNQPQHF.

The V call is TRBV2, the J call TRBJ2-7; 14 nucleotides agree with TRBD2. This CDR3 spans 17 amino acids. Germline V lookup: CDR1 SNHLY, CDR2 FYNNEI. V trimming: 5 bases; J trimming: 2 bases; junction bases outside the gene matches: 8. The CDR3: CASSRTSGGLPPYEQYF. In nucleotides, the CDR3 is TGTGCCAGCAGTCGGACTAGCGGGGGGCTACCCCCCTACGAGCAGTACTTC.

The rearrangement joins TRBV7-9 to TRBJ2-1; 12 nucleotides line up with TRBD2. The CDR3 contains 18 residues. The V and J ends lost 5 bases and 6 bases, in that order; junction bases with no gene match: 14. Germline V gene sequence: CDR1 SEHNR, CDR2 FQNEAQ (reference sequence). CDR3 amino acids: CASSTTSLAGGFGNEQFF. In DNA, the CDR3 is TGTGCCAGCAGCACGACGTCTCTAGCGGGGGGGTTTGGCAATGAGCAGTTCTTC.

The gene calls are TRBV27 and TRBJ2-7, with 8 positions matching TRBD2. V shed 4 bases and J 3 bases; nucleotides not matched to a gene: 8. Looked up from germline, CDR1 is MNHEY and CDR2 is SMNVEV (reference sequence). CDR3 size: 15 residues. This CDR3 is CASSSPSGSVYEQYF. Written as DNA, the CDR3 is TGTGCCAGCAGTTCCCCAAGCGGGAGTGTCTACGAGCAGTACTTC.

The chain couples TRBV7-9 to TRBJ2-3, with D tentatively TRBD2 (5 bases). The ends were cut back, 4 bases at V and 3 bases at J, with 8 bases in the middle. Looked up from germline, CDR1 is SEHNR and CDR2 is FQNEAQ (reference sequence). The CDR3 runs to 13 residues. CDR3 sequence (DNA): TGTGCCAGCAGCTCCGGGGAGACAGATACGCAGTATTTT. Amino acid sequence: CASSSGETDTQYF. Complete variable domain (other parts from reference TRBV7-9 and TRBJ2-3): DTGVSQNPRHKITKRGQNVTFRCDPISEHNRLYWYRQTLGQGPEFLTYFQNEAQLEKSRLLSDRFSAERPKGSFSTLEIQRTEQGDSAMYLCASSSGETDTQYFGPGTRLTVL.

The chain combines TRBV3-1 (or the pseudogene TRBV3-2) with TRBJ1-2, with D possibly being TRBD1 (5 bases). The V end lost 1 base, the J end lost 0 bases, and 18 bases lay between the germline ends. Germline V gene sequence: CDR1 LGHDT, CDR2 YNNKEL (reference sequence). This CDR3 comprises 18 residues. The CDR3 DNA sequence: TGTGCCAGCAGCCAAGGGGCAGGGCCCAGTTATGCTAACTATGGCTACACCTTC. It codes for CASSQGAGPSYANYGYTF.